Ten or more counts support the clone carrying this T cell receptor beta chain. Its cognate antigen is unknown. Each CDR3 protein is one row after TCRdb ran MiXCR on the 5' RACE reads. This table holds 300,000 or so distinct CDR3 sequences, approximately 10% found once. Between the trimmed V and J ends, which lost 5 bases and 4 bases, there was a span of 16 bases. The CDR3 has 15 residues. Per the germline V gene, CDR1 is SGHVS and CDR2 is FNYEAQ. These data are taken from a study of T cells after yellow fever vaccination. Study-level points and caveats: Secondary responses were weaker yet peaked faster, day 5 versus 15. Overall, a small share of clonotypes was seen in both CD4 and CD8 compartments.

V gene TRBV7-6 combines with J gene TRBJ2-3; D perhaps matches TRBD2 (5 bases). The sample was CD4+ T cells sorted from PBMCs, taken 5 days after the yellow fever booster vaccination. The receptor was derived from a man between 18 and 35 years old who received the YFV17D yellow fever vaccine. The CDR3 region has the DNA TGTGCCAGCAGCCCCTCGGAAGCGAGGGCAGATACGCAGTATTTT. Translating it yields CASSPSEARADTQYF.